This T cell receptor (beta chain) was obtained from a study of CD8 T cells in Susac syndrome. The authors sequenced TCR beta from blood CD8+ and CD4+ T cells. The multiple sclerosis control cohort comprised treatment-naive individuals presenting with stable or active relapsing-remitting disease. When the RNA was reverse transcribed, random hexamers were used with an input of roughly 0.5 to 1 ug. TCRdb independently ran MiXCR on the immunoSEQ multiplex PCR reads; one entry per CDR3 protein. The profile shows a few hundred thousand distinct CDR3 sequences, approximately 85% of them singletons. The CDR3 length is 14 residues. V was shortened by 5 bases and J by 5 bases, with 12 bases between the two germline ends. Looked up from germline, CDR1 is LNHDA and CDR2 is SQIVND (reference sequence).

The TCR comes from a human donor with multiple sclerosis. Sequenced material: CD8+ T cells from PBMCs. The chain links TRBV19 to TRBJ2-2; D is unresolved. The CDR3 DNA is TGTGCCAGTAGTTTCCTGGGCCCTACCGGGGAGCTGTTTTTT. Protein product: CASSFLGPTGELFF.